This T cell receptor beta chain was identified during a study of blood T cell repertoires in COVID-19. Across the whole study: The study drew acute and convalescent COVID-19 samples from the United States, Italy and Spain. The analysed material was cDNA or gDNA that came from T cells, B-cell-depleted T cells, or PBMCs.

Profiled with immunoSEQ multiplex PCR; TCRdb holds only in-frame clones, not every one. The repertoire consists of more than 95,000 clones, with around nine tenths occurring once and the leading ten covering 2.1%. This clone appeared once. V was cut by 2 bases and J by 0 bases, with 17 bases left in between. In germline, CDR1 is SGHDT, CDR2 YYEEEE. The CDR3 spans 17 residues. Seattle's cohort entered during active infection and was followed longitudinally. What was sequenced was peripheral blood. The chain couples TRBV5-6 to TRBJ1-1; D remains unclear. This TCR came from a man aged 50-60 years with COVID-19, enrolled during active disease. CDR3 DNA: TGTGCCAGCAGCTTTGTATGGTCTGTGCAGATGAACACTGAAGCTTTCTTT. It translates to CASSFVWSVQMNTEAFF.